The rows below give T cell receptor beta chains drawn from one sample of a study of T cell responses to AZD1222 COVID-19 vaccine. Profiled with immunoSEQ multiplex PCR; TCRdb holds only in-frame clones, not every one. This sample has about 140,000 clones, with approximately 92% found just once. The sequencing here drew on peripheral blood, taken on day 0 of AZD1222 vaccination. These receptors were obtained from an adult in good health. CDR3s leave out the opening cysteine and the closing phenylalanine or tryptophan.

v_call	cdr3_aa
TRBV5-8	ASSLALHTQY
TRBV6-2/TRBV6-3	ASSYQTNTEAF
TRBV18	ASSSQGAWQPQH
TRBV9	ASSTMTGAGYT
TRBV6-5	ASSYRTISGNTIY
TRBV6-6	ASSYTGPNYGYT
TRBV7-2	ASSHNGRARDTGELF
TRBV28	ASSQDRGGNFVYGYT
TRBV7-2	ASSSVGAGVIGYT
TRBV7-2	ASSSGQLYGYT
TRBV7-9	ASSLVAGTWNEQF
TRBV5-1	ASSPWTTGNTIY
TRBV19	ASSTGGSSPLH
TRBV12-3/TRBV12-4	ASTSRGTDTQY
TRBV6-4	ASSAGDDTDTQY
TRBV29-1	SVEFFNRSSYEQY
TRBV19	ASSIRGGLGTGELF
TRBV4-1	ASSQDRNRGTEAF
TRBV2	ASSSGTEAF
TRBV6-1	ASSAGWRGSYNSPLH
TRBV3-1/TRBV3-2	ASSQGQAWTYEQY
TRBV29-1	SVEPFGTGGENEQF
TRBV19	ASSAQDSPLRGELF
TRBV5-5	ASSLTIAEQY
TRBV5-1	ASSYKSGDQPQH
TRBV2	ASYFGTGVEKLF
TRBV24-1	ATSDSGSGALYNQPQH
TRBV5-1	ASSSAGGTTNEKLF
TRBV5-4	ASSFSGRADNEQF
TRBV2	ASSQGQASSYEQY
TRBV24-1	ATSDSQGPGYDEQF